This entry describes one T cell receptor beta chain. Its antigen is not known. At the time of sampling, donors were nominally healthy, though unrecorded immune exposures were likely. Primers: 60 Vbeta forward and 13 Jbeta reverse. The repertoire was sequenced with immunoSEQ multiplex PCR; TCRdb's copy has only in-frame clones and lacks some. The table shows about 120,000 clones, with 60% to 85% occurring only once. These data originate in a study of cytomegalovirus exposure and HLA in healthy donors. Across the study: Roughly 180 million T cells yielded 90 million to 130 million unique TCR beta sequences, as an earlier analysis found.

Trimming cost V 0 bases and J 5 bases; bases outside gene matches: 8. Germline values: CDR1 LGHNA, CDR2 YSLEER. The CDR3 length is 17 residues. Study-level findings and limits: With further analysis later on, most CMV-associated TCR beta chains appeared HLA-restricted. A link between a missense DCLRE1C variant and TCR beta V- and J-gene trimming emerged from a later analysis.

The chain couples TRBV4-3 to TRBJ2-1; 9 bases agree with TRBD2. The specimen was PBMCs. The source of this sequence is a woman in her forties in good health and CMV-seropositive. The CDR3 coding sequence is TGCGCCAGCAGCCAAGATGGCGCGGGACTAGCTCACAATGAGCAGTTCTTC. Its protein is CASSQDGAGLAHNEQFF.